A selection of T cell receptor beta chains follows, all from one sample in a study of control samples from healthy donors and cancer patients. Data came from immunoSEQ multiplex PCR; TCRdb stores just in-frame clones and leaves some out. The sample has 85,000 to 100,000 clones, roughly four fifths seen once; the top ten hold about 2%. The source material was blood. The receptors shown here come from a man aged 60 to 69 in good health. Each CDR3 is given with its conserved first and last residue. The D gene is left open where the match is weak. Only part of the rows carry a size: once, few, many, or a class if the clone is expanded.

clone size: few
D gene: TRBD1
J gene: TRBJ2-7
V gene: TRBV4-2
CDR3 protein: CASSPWTGGPTYEQYF
CDR3 DNA: TGTGCCAGCAGCCCGTGGACAGGGGGTCCAACCTACGAGCAGTACTTC

clone size: -
D gene: -
J gene: TRBJ1-4
V gene: TRBV3-1/TRBV3-2
CDR3 protein: CASSQGGALGEKLFF
CDR3 DNA: TGTGCCAGCAGCCAAGGGGGGGCGCTTGGTGAAAAACTGTTTTTT

clone size: -
D gene: -
J gene: TRBJ2-5
V gene: TRBV18
CDR3 protein: CASSPPSSGAETQYF
CDR3 DNA: TGTGCCAGCTCACCACCTTCTTCAGGGGCGGAGACCCAGTACTTC

clone size: -
D gene: -
J gene: TRBJ2-7
V gene: TRBV6-5
CDR3 protein: CASKAQSSSYEQYF
CDR3 DNA: TGTGCCAGCAAGGCACAGAGCAGCTCCTACGAGCAGTACTTC

clone size: -
D gene: TRBD1
J gene: TRBJ2-3
V gene: TRBV19
CDR3 protein: CASSIVGGKDTQYF
CDR3 DNA: TGTGCCAGTAGTATTGTAGGGGGCAAAGATACGCAGTATTTT

clone size: -
D gene: -
J gene: TRBJ2-2
V gene: TRBV30
CDR3 protein: CAWSYQSGELFF
CDR3 DNA: TGTGCCTGGAGTTATCAGAGCGGGGAGCTGTTTTTT

clone size: -
D gene: TRBD1
J gene: TRBJ2-7
V gene: TRBV5-1
CDR3 protein: CASTRDSPYEQYF
CDR3 DNA: TGCGCCAGCACCCGGGACAGCCCCTACGAGCAGTACTTC

clone size: -
D gene: -
J gene: TRBJ2-1
V gene: TRBV9
CDR3 protein: CASSAIRDEQFF
CDR3 DNA: TGTGCCAGCAGCGCTATCCGGGACGAGCAGTTCTTC

clone size: -
D gene: -
J gene: TRBJ1-1
V gene: TRBV2
CDR3 protein: CASMGRLNTEAFF
CDR3 DNA: TGTGCCAGCATGGGACGTCTGAACACTGAAGCTTTCTTT

clone size: -
D gene: -
J gene: TRBJ2-3
V gene: TRBV27
CDR3 protein: CASSLSWTDTQYF
CDR3 DNA: TGTGCCAGCAGTTTATCGTGGACAGATACGCAGTATTTT

clone size: -
D gene: -
J gene: TRBJ1-1
V gene: TRBV10-3
CDR3 protein: CAISSDRSLNTEAFF
CDR3 DNA: TGTGCCATCAGTTCCGACAGGAGCCTGAACACTGAAGCTTTCTTT

clone size: -
D gene: -
J gene: TRBJ2-7
V gene: TRBV7-9
CDR3 protein: CASSSRDLLREQYF
CDR3 DNA: TGTGCCAGCAGCTCGAGGGACCTCCTGCGCGAGCAGTACTTC

clone size: -
D gene: -
J gene: TRBJ1-2
V gene: TRBV7-9
CDR3 protein: CASSQGPDYGYTF
CDR3 DNA: TGTGCCAGCAGCCAAGGGCCCGACTATGGCTACACCTTC

clone size: -
D gene: TRBD2
J gene: TRBJ2-1
V gene: TRBV7-3
CDR3 protein: CASSPTSGGPGFF
CDR3 DNA: TGTGCCAGCAGCCCGACTAGCGGGGGGCCTGGGTTCTTC

clone size: -
D gene: -
J gene: TRBJ2-7
V gene: TRBV30
CDR3 protein: CAWSSTGFSYEQYF
CDR3 DNA: TGTGCCTGGAGTTCTACAGGGTTCTCCTACGAGCAGTACTTC

clone size: -
D gene: -
J gene: TRBJ2-5
V gene: TRBV3-1/TRBV3-2
CDR3 protein: CASSPHPDSQETQYF
CDR3 DNA: TGTGCCAGCAGCCCTCACCCTGACAGTCAAGAGACCCAGTACTTC

clone size: -
D gene: TRBD1
J gene: TRBJ2-6
V gene: TRBV19
CDR3 protein: CASSASGQGAFSGANVLTF
CDR3 DNA: TGTGCCAGTAGTGCCTCGGGACAGGGGGCGTTCTCTGGGGCCAACGTCCTGACTTTC

clone size: -
D gene: -
J gene: TRBJ1-1
V gene: TRBV2
CDR3 protein: CASSGGAGTEAFF
CDR3 DNA: TGTGCCAGCAGTGGGGGGGCCGGCACTGAAGCTTTCTTT

clone size: -
D gene: TRBD1
J gene: TRBJ2-3
V gene: TRBV2
CDR3 protein: CASSEGTGYYTDTQYF
CDR3 DNA: TGTGCCAGCAGTGAGGGGACAGGTTATTACACAGATACGCAGTATTTT

clone size: few
D gene: -
J gene: TRBJ2-7
V gene: TRBV10-3
CDR3 protein: CAISAARGYEQYF
CDR3 DNA: TGTGCCATCAGCGCCGCGAGGGGCTACGAGCAGTACTTC

clone size: few
D gene: TRBD1
J gene: TRBJ2-3
V gene: TRBV7-6
CDR3 protein: CASSLNNERQGVKDTQYF
CDR3 DNA: TGTGCCAGCAGCTTAAATAATGAGAGACAGGGGGTAAAAGATACGCAGTATTTT

clone size: -
D gene: TRBD2
J gene: TRBJ2-3
V gene: TRBV7-6
CDR3 protein: CASSRGLAGGSDTQYF
CDR3 DNA: TGTGCCAGCAGCCGGGGACTAGCGGGAGGATCAGATACGCAGTATTTT

clone size: -
D gene: TRBD1
J gene: TRBJ2-3
V gene: TRBV6-4
CDR3 protein: CASSDSVEGATDTQYF
CDR3 DNA: TGTGCCAGCAGTGATTCCGTCGAGGGGGCCACAGATACGCAGTATTTT

clone size: -
D gene: -
J gene: TRBJ2-3
V gene: TRBV29-1
CDR3 protein: CSVGDGSTDTQYF
CDR3 DNA: TGCAGCGTTGGGGACGGTAGCACAGATACGCAGTATTTT

clone size: -
D gene: -
J gene: TRBJ2-3
V gene: TRBV10-2
CDR3 protein: CASRGWQWGADTQYF
CDR3 DNA: TGCGCCAGCAGGGGGTGGCAGTGGGGCGCAGATACGCAGTATTTT

clone size: once
D gene: TRBD1
J gene: TRBJ1-4
V gene: TRBV2
CDR3 protein: CASSELRRGRKLFF
CDR3 DNA: TGTGCCAGCAGTGAGTTGAGGAGGGGGCGAAAACTGTTTTTT

clone size: -
D gene: -
J gene: TRBJ1-5
V gene: TRBV7-2
CDR3 protein: CASSPSRFRSQPQHF
CDR3 DNA: TGTGCCAGCAGCCCGAGTAGGTTCCGGAGTCAGCCCCAGCATTTT

clone size: -
D gene: TRBD2
J gene: TRBJ2-6
V gene: TRBV3-1/TRBV3-2
CDR3 protein: CASSQQAGGLSANVLTF
CDR3 DNA: TGTGCCAGCAGCCAACAAGCGGGGGGCCTTTCTGCCAACGTCCTGACTTTC

clone size: -
D gene: -
J gene: TRBJ1-4
V gene: TRBV5-1
CDR3 protein: CASSPGQLGGEKLFF
CDR3 DNA: TGCGCCAGCAGCCCGGGGCAGTTGGGGGGTGAAAAACTGTTTTTT

clone size: -
D gene: TRBD1
J gene: TRBJ1-2
V gene: TRBV6-5
CDR3 protein: CASTGGLDYGYTF
CDR3 DNA: TGTGCCAGCACAGGGGGCCTAGACTATGGCTACACCTTC

clone size: few
D gene: TRBD1
J gene: TRBJ2-3
V gene: TRBV6-4
CDR3 protein: CASSAASGTGDDTQYF
CDR3 DNA: TGTGCCAGCAGTGCCGCCTCCGGGACAGGGGATGATACGCAGTATTTT

clone size: -
D gene: -
J gene: TRBJ2-7
V gene: TRBV3-1/TRBV3-2
CDR3 protein: CASSQEGGTGSLGEQYF
CDR3 DNA: TGTGCCAGCAGCCAAGAGGGAGGGACAGGTAGTTTGGGCGAGCAGTACTTC

clone size: -
D gene: TRBD2
J gene: TRBJ2-1
V gene: TRBV3-1/TRBV3-2
CDR3 protein: CASSPGLAGEQFF
CDR3 DNA: TGTGCCAGCTCTCCAGGACTAGCGGGAGAGCAGTTCTTC

clone size: few
D gene: -
J gene: TRBJ2-7
V gene: TRBV5-4
CDR3 protein: CASSTESSYEQYF
CDR3 DNA: TGTGCCAGCAGCACCGAGAGCTCCTACGAGCAGTACTTC

clone size: -
D gene: TRBD1
J gene: TRBJ2-6
V gene: TRBV10-1
CDR3 protein: CASSATQGSGANVLTF
CDR3 DNA: TGCGCCAGCAGTGCAACACAGGGGTCGGGGGCCAACGTCCTGACTTTC

clone size: few
D gene: -
J gene: TRBJ1-1
V gene: TRBV6-5
CDR3 protein: CASRRVSTEAFF
CDR3 DNA: TGTGCCAGCAGGAGGGTGAGCACTGAAGCTTTCTTT

clone size: few
D gene: -
J gene: TRBJ2-2
V gene: TRBV5-1
CDR3 protein: CASSIGTGELFF
CDR3 DNA: TGCGCCAGCAGCATAGGAACCGGGGAGCTGTTTTTT

clone size: -
D gene: TRBD2
J gene: TRBJ2-4
V gene: TRBV11-2
CDR3 protein: CASSLVASGRVLKNIQYF
CDR3 DNA: TGTGCCAGCAGCTTAGTGGCTAGCGGGAGGGTTCTCAAAAACATTCAGTACTTC

clone size: -
D gene: -
J gene: TRBJ2-1
V gene: TRBV5-5
CDR3 protein: CASSLGPGGRVNEQFF
CDR3 DNA: TGTGCCAGCAGCTTGGGTCCGGGGGGCCGGGTCAATGAGCAGTTCTTC

clone size: -
D gene: TRBD1
J gene: TRBJ2-2
V gene: TRBV28
CDR3 protein: CASRETGRTGELFF
CDR3 DNA: TGTGCCAGCAGGGAGACAGGGCGGACCGGGGAGCTGTTTTTT